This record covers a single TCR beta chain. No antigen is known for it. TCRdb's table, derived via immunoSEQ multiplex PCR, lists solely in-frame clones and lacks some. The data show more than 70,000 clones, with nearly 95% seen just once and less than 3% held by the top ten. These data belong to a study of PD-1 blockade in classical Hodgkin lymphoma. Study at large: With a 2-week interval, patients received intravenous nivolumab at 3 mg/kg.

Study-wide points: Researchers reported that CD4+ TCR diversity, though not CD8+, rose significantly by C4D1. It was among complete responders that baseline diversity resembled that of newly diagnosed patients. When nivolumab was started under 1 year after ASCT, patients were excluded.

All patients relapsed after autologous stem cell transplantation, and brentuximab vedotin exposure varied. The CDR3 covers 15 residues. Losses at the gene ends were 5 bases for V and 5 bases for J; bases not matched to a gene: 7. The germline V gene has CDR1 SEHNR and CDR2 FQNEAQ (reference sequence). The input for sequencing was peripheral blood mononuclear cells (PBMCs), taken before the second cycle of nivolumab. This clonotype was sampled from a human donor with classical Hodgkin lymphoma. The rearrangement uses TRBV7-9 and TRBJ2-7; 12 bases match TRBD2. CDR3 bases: TGTGCCAGCAGCCCGACTAGCGGGAGTCCCCACGAGCAGTACTTC. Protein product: CASSPTSGSPHEQYF.